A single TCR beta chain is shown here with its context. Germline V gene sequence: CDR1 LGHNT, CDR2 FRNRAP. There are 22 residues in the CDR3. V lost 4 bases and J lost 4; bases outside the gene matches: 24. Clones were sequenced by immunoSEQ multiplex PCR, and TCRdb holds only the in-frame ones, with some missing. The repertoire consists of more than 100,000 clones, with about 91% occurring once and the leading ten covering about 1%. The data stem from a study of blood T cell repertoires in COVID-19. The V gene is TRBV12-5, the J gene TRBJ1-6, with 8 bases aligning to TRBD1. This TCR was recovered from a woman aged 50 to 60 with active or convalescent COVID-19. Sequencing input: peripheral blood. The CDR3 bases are TGTGCTAGTGGTTCGGTCGACGGGCGGGACAGGTGGGGGGGACCTTATAATTCACCCCTCCACTTT. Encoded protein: CASGSVDGRDRWGGPYNSPLHF.